This T cell receptor beta chain was found in a study of cytotoxic CD8 clonotypes in ibrutinib-treated CLL. About 2 micrograms of genomic DNA came from cryopreserved PBMCs for TCR beta libraries. In germline, CDR1 is MGHRA, CDR2 YSYEKL. The junction had 6 bases not matched to a gene; V was cut back by 2 bases and J by 5 bases. The CDR3 loop spans 14 amino acids. This table comes from immunoSEQ multiplex PCR, and its TCRdb copy is limited to in-frame clones, with some not included. Of 30,000 to 40,000 clones detected, 69% appear once; the ten largest clones hold about a quarter. Regarding this clone: The antigen is not known.

Study results and limitations: Clonality rose at ibrutinib response, held steady in sustained remission, and fell toward baseline at progression.

The J gene is TRBJ2-7, the V gene TRBV4-1; 7 nucleotides line up with TRBD1. Sequenced here: PBMCs, sampled before ibrutinib treatment. This TCR was recovered from a human donor with chronic lymphocytic leukemia. CDR3 bases: TGCGCCAGCAGCCAATACCGACAGGGAGACGAGCAGTACTTC. Protein product: CASSQYRQGDEQYF.